A few counts support the clone carrying this T cell receptor (beta chain). Its target is not known. The data originate from a study of molecular identifiers for immune sequencing clone quantification. TCRdb independently ran MiXCR on the PCR reads; one entry per CDR3 protein. The sample has 250,000 to 400,000 distinct CDR3 sequences, about a fifth seen once. Deletions cut 1 base from V and 9 bases from J, with 13 bases between. Germline lookup yields CDR1 LGHNA and CDR2 YSLEER. The CDR3 is 14 amino acids. Libraries used roughly 18,000 to 1,100,000 sorted naive CD8 T cells and 10%, 30% or 50% RNA input. Sorting defined naive CD8 T cells as CD8+CD4-CCR7+CD45RA+. Findings and caveats of the study: Naive cells had under 1% of molecules in clones above 20 RNA copies, effectors over 98%.

This clonotype was sampled from a human donor in good health. Some libraries in this study had Jurkat cell RNA spiked in. Input material: naive CD8+ T cells from blood, with Jurkat cell RNA spiked in. Subset meaning: FACS-sorted CD8+CD4-CCR7+CD45RA+ naive T cells. J is TRBJ2-1 and V is TRBV4-3; possibly TRBD1 for D (6 bases). DNA of the CDR3: TGCGCCAGCAGCCAAGGGGTCAGGGGTAGTGAGCAGTTCTTC. This sequence encodes CASSQGVRGSEQFF.